The next 3 T cell receptor beta chains were all read from a single sample in a study of siplizumab effects on memory and regulatory T cells. The assay was immunoSEQ multiplex PCR, and TCRdb's table has in-frame clones only and misses some. The sample records 70,000 or so clones, around 90% being singletons. The material sequenced was CD8+ T cells sorted from blood. These receptors were collected from a human donor in good health.

The chain is built from TRBV13 and TRBJ1-2; 7 bases map to TRBD1. The CDR3 loop spans 14 amino acids. Germline lookup yields CDR1 PRHDT and CDR2 FYEKMQ (reference sequence). Trimming removed 6 bases from V and 3 bases from J; junction bases left unmatched: 7. CDR3 residues: CASSPTTGHYGYTF. For the CDR3, the DNA is TGTGCCAGCAGTCCGACGACAGGGCACTATGGCTACACCTTC.

The rearrangement uses TRBV6-1 and TRBJ1-2, with D unresolved. Between the trimmed V and J ends, which lost 8 bases and 8 bases, there was a span of 15 bases. Germline CDR1 and CDR2: MNHNS and SASEGT. The length of the CDR3 is 12 residues. Here the CDR3 DNA reads TGTGCCAGCGCCGGGCCCTCACGGGGCTACACCTTC. This sequence encodes CASAGPSRGYTF.

The chain has TRBV5-6 and TRBJ1-5; D remains ambiguous. Germline V gene lookup returns CDR1 SGHDT and CDR2 YYEEEE. V lost 1 base and J 0 bases, leaving 8 bases between the germline ends. This CDR3 has 15 residues. CDR3 sequence (DNA): TGTGCCAGCAGCTTGTGGGCAAATAGCAATCAGCCCCAGCATTTT. Amino acid sequence: CASSLWANSNQPQHF.